The clone carrying this TCR beta chain came up a few times. Its specificity is not known. The entry originates in a study of shared clonotypes between healthy human individuals. Study as a whole: Per donor, CD8 memory used one plate, CD8 naive used two, CD4 memory used three and CD4 naive used three. The study, taken as a whole, reports: At large depth, rarefaction still showed sorted-subset sequencing to be incomplete.

Donors had no recently reported acute infections or vaccinations and were HIV-negative. V lost 2 bases to trimming and J lost 5 bases; unmatched junction nucleotides: 10. The germline V gene has CDR1 MDHEN and CDR2 SYDVKM. The CDR3 covers 16 residues. Here immunoSEQ multiplex PCR was the method, and the copy in TCRdb shows in-frame clones only, minus some. This table holds about 1.1 million clones, approximately 78% found once. The source of this sequence is a man younger than 35 in good health. Some clones in this sample may be carry-over from other donors' samples. The chain employs TRBV28 and TRBJ2-3; 7 bases fit TRBD2. The specimen sequenced was memory CD4+ T cells from PBMCs. The subset here: CD45RA-negative fraction. This chain's CDR3 is CASSLPRASGRDTQYF. CDR3 DNA: TGTGCCAGCAGTTTACCTAGGGCTAGCGGAAGAGATACGCAGTATTTT.